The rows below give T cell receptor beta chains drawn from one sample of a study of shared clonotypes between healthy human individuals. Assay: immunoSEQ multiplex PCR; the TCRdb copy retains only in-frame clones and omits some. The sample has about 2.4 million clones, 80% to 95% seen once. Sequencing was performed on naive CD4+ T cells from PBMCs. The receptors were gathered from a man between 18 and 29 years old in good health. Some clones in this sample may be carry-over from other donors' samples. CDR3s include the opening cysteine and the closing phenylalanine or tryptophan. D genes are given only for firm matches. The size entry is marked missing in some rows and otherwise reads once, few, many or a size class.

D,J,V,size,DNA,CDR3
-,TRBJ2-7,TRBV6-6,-,TGTGCCAGCAGACCCCGGGTGGGGGGTTTAGGCGAGCAGTACTTC,CASRPRVGGLGEQYF
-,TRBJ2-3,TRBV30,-,TGTGCCTGGGGGGCGGGACGGCCCGGGGATACGCAGTATTTT,CAWGAGRPGDTQYF
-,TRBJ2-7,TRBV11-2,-,TGTGCCAGCAGTTCATCAACGGGGCAGTACTTC,CASSSSTGQYF
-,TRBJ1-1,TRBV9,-,TGTGCCAGCACACATAAGAACACTGAAGCTTTCTTT,CASTHKNTEAFF
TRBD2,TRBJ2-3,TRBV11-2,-,TGTGCCAGCAGCTTAGTCAGCGGGAGAGGGGATACGCAGTATTTT,CASSLVSGRGDTQYF
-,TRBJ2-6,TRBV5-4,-,TGTGCCAGCAGCTTGCCTGCCAACGTCCTGACTTTC,CASSLPANVLTF
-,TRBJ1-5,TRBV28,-,TGTGCCAGCAGCACCCCCGGAAGAGGCGGTCAGCCCCAGCATTTT,CASSTPGRGGQPQHF
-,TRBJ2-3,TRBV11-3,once,TGTGCCAGCAGCTTACGTGCCGGGAGAAGCACAGATACGCAGTATTTT,CASSLRAGRSTDTQYF
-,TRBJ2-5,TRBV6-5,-,TGTGCCTGTTCCCGGACAGGCCAACGGGGGGAGACCCAGTACTTC,CACSRTGQRGETQYF
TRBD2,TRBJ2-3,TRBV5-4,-,TGTGCCAGCAGCCTAGCCCAGCGGGGAGGATCAGTTCAGTATTTT,CASSLAQRGGSVQYF
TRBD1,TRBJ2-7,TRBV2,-,TGTGCCAGCAGTGAAACTGGGACAGGGCTCTACGAGCAGTACTTC,CASSETGTGLYEQYF
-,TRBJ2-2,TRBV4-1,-,TGCGCCAGCAGCCAAAAAGACACCCCGAACACCGGGGAGCTGTTTTTT,CASSQKDTPNTGELFF
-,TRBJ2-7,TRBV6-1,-,TGTGCCAGCAGTGAAGGGCTAGCGCTTACCTACGAGCAGTACTTC,CASSEGLALTYEQYF
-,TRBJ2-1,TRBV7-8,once,TGTGCCAGCAGCCCGGTGGCGCCAGGGAGTAATGAGCAGTTCTTC,CASSPVAPGSNEQFF
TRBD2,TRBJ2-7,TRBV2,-,TGTGCCAGCAGTGCGACTAGCGGCCCAGCCTACGAGCAGTACTTC,CASSATSGPAYEQYF
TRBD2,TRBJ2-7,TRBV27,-,TGTGCCAGCAGTACTAGCGGGAGGCGAGCCCACGAGCAGTACTTC,CASSTSGRRAHEQYF
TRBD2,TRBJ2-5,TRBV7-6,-,TGTGCCAGCAGCTCGAATAGCGGGAGAGAGACCCAGTACTTC,CASSSNSGRETQYF
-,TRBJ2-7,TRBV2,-,TGTGCCAGCAGTGAAGCAGATTTAGGAGGGGCCTACGAGCAGTACTTC,CASSEADLGGAYEQYF
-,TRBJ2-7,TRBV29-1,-,TGCAGCGTTGAAGCAATCGGCAGGGTAGGTGAGCAGTACTTC,CSVEAIGRVGEQYF
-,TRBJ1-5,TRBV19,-,TGTGCCAGTAGTAGGGCAGATTATAGCAATCAGCCCCAGCATTTT,CASSRADYSNQPQHF
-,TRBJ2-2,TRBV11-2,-,TGTGCCAGCAGCCCCCAAGCGGACCTGAACACCGGGGAGCTGTTTTTT,CASSPQADLNTGELFF
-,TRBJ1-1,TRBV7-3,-,TGTGCCAGCAGCCCCCGACCCGCTCTGAGTGGGGCTTTCTTT,CASSPRPALSGAFF
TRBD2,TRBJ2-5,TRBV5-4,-,TGTGCCAGCAGCTTGACTAGCGGGAGACTTTCAGAGACCCAGTACTTC,CASSLTSGRLSETQYF
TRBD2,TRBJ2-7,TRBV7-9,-,TGTGCCAGCAGCCTACGGGGGGACGGCACCTACGAGCAGTACTTC,CASSLRGDGTYEQYF
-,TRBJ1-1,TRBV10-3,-,TGTGCCATTAGTGTGGGGAACACTGAAGCTTTCTTT,CAISVGNTEAFF